This T cell receptor beta chain was captured in a study of CD8+ T cells in alopecia areata. As to treatment: oral pan-JAK inhibitor, 5-10 mg twice daily. Those with alopecia areata gave lesional scalp punch biopsies and peripheral blood. The V segment lost 5 bases and the J segment 1 base; nucleotides outside the gene matches: 7. The CDR3 contains 15 residues. Germline V lookup: CDR1 LNHDA, CDR2 SQIVND (reference sequence). Following RNA extraction, reverse transcription yielded cDNA that acted as the sequencing template. Method: immunoSEQ multiplex PCR; TCRdb's copy keeps in-frame clones and lacks some. The data show about 180,000 clones, roughly 53% seen once.

Sequencing was performed on CD8+ T cells sorted from blood, taken at week 24, from a patient treated with tofacitinib. The gene calls are TRBV19 and TRBJ2-5; 7 nucleotides match TRBD1. The sequence derives from a human donor with alopecia areata. CDR3 loop: CASSPQTGTQETQYF. CDR3 sequence (DNA): TGTGCCAGTAGTCCCCAGACAGGGACCCAAGAGACCCAGTACTTC.